The 28 T cell receptor beta chains below come from one sample, sequenced in a study of T cell repertoires in cytomegalovirus infection. Each CDR3 protein is one row after TCRdb ran MiXCR on the reads. This sample has fewer than 550,000 distinct CDR3 sequences; approximately 32% occur once, and the top ten carry approximately 14%. Input material: PBMCs. The receptors originated from a human donor in good health (CMV status not recorded). Some clones in this sample may be carry-over from other donors' samples.

This clonotype was observed a few times. The chain employs TRBV14 and TRBJ2-7, with a tentative D call TRBD1 (6 bases). CDR3 length: 17 residues. The germline V gene has CDR1 SGHDN and CDR2 FVKESK. The germline V and J ends were trimmed by 2 bases and 5 bases, with 22 bases remaining between them. CDR3 nucleotides: TGTGCCAGCAGCCAAACGATTACGGGGACACTGTTCGACGAGCAGTACTTC. Its translation is CASSQTITGTLFDEQYF.

This clonotype has just a few counts. The V call is TRBV24-1, the J call TRBJ2-1; no clear D gene. CDR1 KGHDR and CDR2 SFDVKD come from the germline V gene. The V and J ends lost 4 bases and 5 bases respectively, with 14 bases between them. CDR3 length: 15 residues. The CDR3 loop reads CATSDRAAHHNEQFF. The CDR3 nucleotides read TGTGCCACCAGTGACCGGGCCGCCCACCACAATGAGCAGTTCTTC.

CDR3 region: CASSLGPGQFF. CDR3 nucleotide sequence: TGTGCCAGCAGCTTGGGACCGGGCCAGTTCTTC. The J gene is TRBJ2-1, the V gene TRBV5-6; D ambiguous. CDR3 length equals 11 residues. The germline V and J ends were trimmed by 0 bases and 13 bases, with 8 bases remaining between them. Germline CDR1 SGHDT, CDR2 YYEEEE. Full variable domain (missing parts from reference TRBV5-6 and TRBJ2-1): DAGVTQSPTHLIKTRGQQVTLRCSPKSGHDTVSWYQQALGQGPQFIFQYYEEEERQRGNFPDRFSGHQFPNYSSELNVNALLLGDSALYLCASSLGPGQFFGPGTRLTVL.

There are a few counts of this clonotype. This CDR3 reads CASSIRLPYSNQPQHF. The CDR3, as DNA: TGTGCCAGTAGTATCAGGCTCCCTTATAGCAATCAGCCCCAGCATTTT. The chain employs TRBV19 and TRBJ1-5; no definite D call. CDR1 and CDR2 from the germline V gene are LNHDA and SQIVND (reference sequence). V lost 3 bases and J 0 bases, leaving 12 bases between the germline ends. This CDR3 contains 16 residues.

The rearrangement joins TRBV24-1 to TRBJ1-6, with 9 bases aligning to TRBD1. Germline loops: CDR1 KGHDR, CDR2 SFDVKD. The CDR3 is 14 residues long. V lost 10 bases and J lost 7; bases outside the gene matches: 7. The CDR3 loop is CATSSGQGNSPLHF. CDR3 nucleotides: TGTGCCACTAGCTCCGGACAGGGGAATTCACCCCTCCACTTT.

This clonotype was picked up many times. The chain employs TRBV7-8 and TRBJ2-7; D could derive from TRBD1 or TRBD2 (5 bases each). The CDR3 covers 15 residues. V gave up 4 bases and J gave up 1 base, with 14 bases separating them. Germline V CDR1 and CDR2: SGHVS, FQNEAQ. For the CDR3, the DNA is TGTGCCAGCAGCTCCAAACGAGGGGAGTCCTACGAGCAGTACTTC. This codes for CASSSKRGESYEQYF.

The V gene is TRBV24-1, the J gene TRBJ2-3; possible D gene TRBD2, 5 bases. V lost 5 bases and J 6 bases, leaving 5 bases between the germline ends. CDR3 length: 11 amino acids. Germline V gene lookup returns CDR1 KGHDR and CDR2 SFDVKD. CDR3 region: CATSGGDTQYF. The CDR3 DNA sequence: TGTGCCACCAGTGGAGGGGATACGCAGTATTTT.

The gene calls are TRBV2 and TRBJ2-5; 8 nucleotides align to TRBD2. The germline V gene has CDR1 SNHLY and CDR2 FYNNEI. V lost 4 bases, J lost 5 bases, and 12 bases stayed unmatched. The CDR3 is made up of 16 amino acids. The chain's CDR3 is CASSARRGGVDETQYF. CDR3 bases: TGTGCCAGCAGTGCACGCCGGGGGGGAGTGGACGAGACCCAGTACTTC.

The table lists this clonotype with many counts. This CDR3 is CASITGENTEAFF. The CDR3 nucleotides are TGTGCCAGCATCACAGGGGAGAACACTGAAGCTTTCTTT. The chain combines TRBV7-9 with TRBJ1-1; 7 bases are a match to TRBD1. This CDR3 spans 13 amino acids. The V gene end was trimmed by 7 bases and the J gene end by 1 base; junction bases not matched to a gene: 3. Looked up from germline, CDR1 is SEHNR and CDR2 is FQNEAQ (reference sequence).

This clonotype was recorded a few times. The chain uses TRBV24-1 and TRBJ2-5, with D possibly TRBD2 on 6 matching bases. The V and J ends lost 1 base and 3 bases respectively, with 11 bases between them. The germline V gene encodes CDR1 KGHDR and CDR2 SFDVKD. The CDR3 spans 15 residues. CDR3 in DNA: TGTGCCACCAGTGATTTCGGAGGGGTCAAAGAGACCCAGTACTTC. Its protein is CATSDFGGVKETQYF.

This clonotype has more than one count but fewer than ten. The chain carries TRBV23-1 and TRBJ2-3; TRBD1 might be the D (6 bases). TRBV23-1 is recorded as an ORF, its role being uncertain. V gave up 3 bases and J gave up 0 bases, with 13 bases separating them. This CDR3 contains 16 residues. The CDR3 DNA reads TGCGCCAGCAGTCATCGCGGACAGACTAGCACAGATACGCAGTATTTT. Translation gives CASSHRGQTSTDTQYF.

This clonotype was seen just once. This may be a read error, as it is one base from a much larger clone. The chain combines TRBV7-6 with TRBJ2-7; D is unresolved. V lost 5 bases and J 0 bases, leaving 14 bases between the germline ends. The CDR3 sequence is 15 residues long. Germline V lookup: CDR1 SGHVS, CDR2 FNYEAQ. The CDR3 spells CASSVDSSSSYEQYF. Here the CDR3 DNA reads TGTGCCAGCAGCGTAGATAGCAGCAGCTCCTACGAGCAGTACTTC. The whole variable domain, remainder taken from reference TRBV7-6 and TRBJ2-7, is GAGVSQSPRYKVTKRGQDVALRCDPISGHVSLYWYRQALGQGPEFLTYFNYEAQQDKSGLPNDRFSAERPEGSISTLTIQRTEQRDSAMYRCASSVDSSSSYEQYFGPGTRLTVT.

Notes on this clonotype: This may stem from a read error, because a much larger clone lies one nucleotide away. The rearrangement joins TRBV7-8 to TRBJ2-5; a possible D gene is TRBD2 (7 bases). Trimming cost V 5 bases and J 1 base, with 14 bases left between them. This CDR3 has 15 amino acids. Germline assignment: CDR1 SGHVS and CDR2 FQNEAQ. CDR3 sequence: CASSRRRGAQETQYF. CDR3 DNA sequence: TGTGCCAGCAGCCGCCGACGGGGGGCCCAAGAGACCCAGTACTTC. Full variable domain (rest looked up from reference TRBV7-8 and TRBJ2-5): GAGVSQSPRYKVAKRGQDVALRCDPISGHVSLFWYQQALGQGPEFLTYFQNEAQLDKSGLPSDRFFAERPEGSVSTLKIQRTQQEDSAVYLCASSRRRGAQETQYFGPGTRLLVL.

The CDR3 sequence: CASSLVPQGRHGYTF. The CDR3 region has the DNA TGTGCCAGCAGCTTAGTTCCCCAGGGGAGACATGGCTACACCTTC. The chain is built from TRBV11-2 and TRBJ1-2; D may be TRBD1 (6 bases). V was shortened by 1 base and J by 6 bases, with 15 bases between the two germline ends. CDR1 and CDR2 (germline): SGHAT, FQNNGV. CDR3 length: 15 amino acids. The whole variable domain, filled in from reference TRBV11-2 and TRBJ1-2, reads EAGVAQSPRYKIIEKRQSVAFWCNPISGHATLYWYQQILGQGPKLLIQFQNNGVVDDSQLPKDRFSAERLKGVDSTLKIQPAKLEDSAVYLCASSLVPQGRHGYTFGSGTRLTVV.

Regarding this clonotype: Possible read error: a much larger clone is one base away. The V call is TRBV12-3 or TRBV12-4, the J call TRBJ1-5, with D possibly being TRBD1 (6 bases). The CDR3 extends over 14 amino acids. The ends were cut back, 6 bases at V and 4 bases at J, with 13 bases in the middle. The CDR3 sequence: CASRKGTRNQPQHF. The CDR3 DNA reads as TGTGCCAGCAGAAAAGGGACAAGAAATCAGCCCCAGCATTTT.

The gene calls are TRBV6-2 or TRBV6-3 and TRBJ1-6; D not resolved. V gave up 0 bases and J gave up 0 bases, with 6 bases separating them. The CDR3 has 16 amino acids. CDR1 is MNHEY, CDR2 SVGEGT, per germline. Here the CDR3 DNA reads TGTGCCAGCAGTTACTCGTCAGCCTCCTATAATTCACCCCTCCACTTT. Protein: CASSYSSASYNSPLHF.

The chain has TRBV7-2 and TRBJ1-5; TRBD1 matches at 7 bases. CDR1 and CDR2 (germline): SGHTA, FQGNSA. After removal of 5 bases from V and 6 bases from J, the junction contained 7 bases not matched to a gene. This CDR3 is 14 amino acids long. CDR3 nucleotide sequence: TGTGCCAGCAGCAACCGGGACAGTAGTCAGCCCCAGCATTTT. It encodes CASSNRDSSQPQHF.

This clonotype showed up just a few times. V and J are TRBV12-3 or TRBV12-4 and TRBJ1-6, with TRBD1 matching 8 bases. J gave up 0 bases and V 6 bases, and 4 bases lay outside the gene matches. This CDR3 contains 16 residues. CDR3 amino acids: CASRWTGNSYNSPLHF. As DNA, the CDR3 is TGTGCCAGCAGGTGGACAGGGAACTCCTATAATTCACCCCTCCACTTT.

The table lists this clonotype with a count of one. The chain employs TRBV6-1 and TRBJ2-7; a possible D gene is TRBD1 (6 bases). The V end was cut by 10 bases, the J end by 5 bases, with 21 bases between. Germline CDR1 MNHNS, CDR2 SASEGT. The CDR3 has 14 amino acids. CDR3 in amino acids: CATQPQGPLHEQYF. DNA for the CDR3: TGTGCCACCCAACCACAGGGCCCGCTCCACGAGCAGTACTTC.

This chain uses TRBV12-5 with TRBJ2-1; perhaps TRBD2 as D (6 bases). With 1 base removed from V and 0 bases from J, the gap between germline ends came to 7 bases. From germline, CDR1 is LGHNT and CDR2 FRNRAP. The CDR3 consists of 15 residues. CDR3 region: CASGLGRVSYNEQFF. The CDR3 nucleotides read TGTGCTAGTGGTTTGGGGAGGGTCTCCTACAATGAGCAGTTCTTC.

The chain employs TRBV29-1 and TRBJ2-3; D possibly corresponds to TRBD2 (6 bases). The CDR3 length is 13 residues. Trimming stripped 6 bases from V and 0 bases from J, with 10 bases between. CDR1 is SQVTM and CDR2 is ANQGSEA in the germline V gene. The chain's CDR3 is CSVRGGSTDTQYF. CDR3 sequence (DNA): TGCAGCGTCCGGGGAGGTAGCACAGATACGCAGTATTTT.

About this clonotype: One junction end disagrees with the germline gene, perhaps due to a read error. The chain is built from TRBV19 and TRBJ1-6; D possibly corresponds to TRBD1 (5 bases). The CDR3 runs 19 residues. Germline lookup yields CDR1 LNHDA and CDR2 SQIVND (reference sequence). CDR3 protein: CASSTGTLLGSAPNSPLQF. The DNA for the CDR3 is TGTGCCAGTAGTACTGGGACTCTTCTAGGCTCCGCTCCCAATTCACCCCTCCAATTT.

In its sample, this clonotype was seen a few times. V is TRBV28 and J is TRBJ2-1, with 9 bases fitting TRBD1. Trimming cost V 5 bases and J 7 bases; bases outside gene matches: 15. The CDR3 has 17 amino acids. Germline lookup yields CDR1 MDHEN and CDR2 SYDVKM. The CDR3 bases are TGTGCCAGCAGTCCAACAGGGGGCATGTTGGTACGGAATGAGCAGTTCTTC. Residues: CASSPTGGMLVRNEQFF.

The table lists this clonotype with a few counts. The chain carries TRBV4-1 and TRBJ1-2, with 9 bases matching TRBD1. The CDR3 length is 17 residues. The V segment lost 2 bases and the J segment 2 bases; nucleotides outside the gene matches: 9. Germline values: CDR1 MGHRA, CDR2 YSYEKL. The CDR3 reads CASSQTLGTGNNYGYTF. Here the CDR3 DNA reads TGCGCCAGCAGCCAAACCTTAGGGACAGGGAACAACTATGGCTACACCTTC.

V is TRBV11-1 and J is TRBJ2-1; TRBD2 agrees at 10 bases. Looked up from germline, CDR1 is SGHAT and CDR2 is FQDESV (reference sequence). The CDR3 totals 18 residues. The trim removed 3 bases at V and 10 bases at J, leaving 18 bases unmatched. The CDR3 spells CASSLALSSGGPLGEQFF. CDR3 nucleotides: TGTGCCAGCAGCTTGGCTTTGAGTAGCGGGGGGCCTCTTGGGGAGCAGTTCTTC.

The rearrangement uses TRBV5-1 and TRBJ2-1; the D gene could be TRBD1 or TRBD2 (5 bases each). Trimming removed 4 bases at V and 12 bases at J, with 17 bases between. The CDR3 has 13 residues. Germline CDR1 is SGHRS and CDR2 is YFSETQ. CDR3 sequence reads: CASSTGPQGWQFF. CDR3 DNA sequence: TGCGCCAGCAGCACGGGACCTCAGGGATGGCAGTTCTTC.

This sequence joins TRBV5-6 and TRBJ1-6, with 11 positions matching TRBD1. This CDR3 has 16 amino acids. J was trimmed by 8 bases and V by 3 bases; bases with no gene match: 7. Germline loops: CDR1 SGHDT, CDR2 YYEEEE. CDR3 nucleotides: TGTGCCAGCAGCTCCCCCGGACAGGGGGCTGATTCACCCCTCCACTTT. It yields the protein CASSSPGQGADSPLHF.

The chain employs TRBV6-5 and TRBJ2-1, with 8 bases identical to TRBD1. Trimming took 2 bases from V and 8 from J; bases not matched to a gene: 8. This CDR3 is built from 15 residues. The germline CDR1 and CDR2 sequences are MNHEY and SVGAGI. The CDR3 bases are TGTGCCAGCAGTTACGGGCAGGGGGCGAGGGATGAGCAGTTCTTC. The encoded protein is CASSYGQGARDEQFF.